The 21 T cell receptor beta chains listed next were all sequenced from one sample in a study of blood T cell repertoires in COVID-19. Here immunoSEQ multiplex PCR was the method, and the copy in TCRdb shows in-frame clones only, minus some. The table has roughly 570,000 clones, 70% to 90% seen once. Material for sequencing was peripheral blood. These receptors came from a woman aged 45-65 years with COVID-19, enrolled during active disease.

The chain employs TRBV24-1 and TRBJ2-1, with D possibly matching TRBD1 (6 bases). Germline values: CDR1 KGHDR, CDR2 SFDVKD. With 3 bases removed from V and 0 bases from J, the gap between germline ends came to 11 bases. The CDR3 is 16 residues long. The CDR3 loop is CATSDRQATSYNEQFF. The CDR3 region has the DNA TGTGCCACCAGTGATAGACAGGCAACCTCCTACAATGAGCAGTTCTTC.

V is TRBV4-1 and J is TRBJ1-1, with 7 bases that match TRBD1. J was trimmed by 6 bases and V by 1 base; bases with no gene match: 8. The CDR3 loop spans 15 amino acids. Per germline, CDR1 MGHRA and CDR2 YSYEKL. CDR3: CASSQAYRGRSEAFF. Written as DNA, the CDR3 is TGCGCCAGCAGCCAAGCTTACAGGGGCCGCTCTGAAGCTTTCTTT.

The J gene is TRBJ1-1, the V gene TRBV12-5; 7 bases are a match to TRBD1. The CDR3 covers 14 residues. The junction had 7 bases not matched to a gene; V was cut back by 9 bases and J by 0 bases. CDR1 is LGHNT and CDR2 is FRNRAP in the germline V gene. The CDR3 sequence: CASLSGGMNTEAFF. The CDR3 DNA is TGTGCTAGCCTATCAGGGGGAATGAACACTGAAGCTTTCTTT.

The genes are TRBV6-2 or TRBV6-3 and TRBJ1-1, with a weak D call TRBD1 (5 bases). From germline, CDR1 is MNHEY and CDR2 SVGEGT. V gave up 2 bases and J gave up 2 bases, with 9 bases separating them. CDR3 length: 14 residues. The CDR3 reads CASSYAGGNTEAFF. The CDR3 DNA is TGTGCCAGCAGTTACGCGGGGGGTAACACTGAAGCTTTCTTT.

The chain links TRBV11-2 to TRBJ1-4; 7 bases are a match to TRBD1. Germline CDR1 reads SGHAT; CDR2 reads FQNNGV. V trimming: 2 bases; J trimming: 5 bases; junction bases outside the gene matches: 8. The CDR3 loop spans 16 amino acids. The CDR3 here is CASSLNQGEINEKLFF. CDR3 nucleotides: TGTGCCAGCAGCTTAAATCAGGGGGAGATCAATGAAAAACTGTTTTTT.

The chain uses TRBV27 and TRBJ2-7; TRBD1 matches 8 bases. After removal of 6 bases from V and 7 bases from J, the junction contained 2 bases not matched to a gene. Germline V gives CDR1 MNHEY, CDR2 SMNVEV (reference sequence). This CDR3 has 11 amino acids. DNA for the CDR3: TGTGCCAGCAGGACAGGGGATGAGCAGTACTTC. Protein sequence: CASRTGDEQYF.

The rearrangement uses TRBV2 and TRBJ1-1; maybe TRBD1 (5 bases). There are 12 residues in the CDR3. V was pared by 7 bases and J by 6 bases, with 12 bases between. Germline V gene data show CDR1 as SNHLY and CDR2 as FYNNEI. In nucleotides, the CDR3 is TGTGCCAGCAAGGTCTTGACAGCTGAAGCTTTCTTT. Its translation: CASKVLTAEAFF.

Points on this clone: At the DNA level, this CDR3 is encoded by other sequences in the same sample as well. The rearrangement uses TRBV9 and TRBJ2-2; D gene ambiguous. The CDR3 runs 11 residues. Germline assignment: CDR1 SGDLS and CDR2 YYNGEE. V was clipped by 8 bases and J by 6 bases, with 8 bases between them. Here the CDR3 DNA reads TGTGCCAGTTCTAGTTCCGGGGAGCTGTTTTTT. Encoded protein: CASSSSGELFF.

This chain uses TRBV11-2 with TRBJ1-6; a possible D gene is TRBD1 (5 bases). The CDR3 covers 11 residues. Between the trimmed V and J ends, which lost 8 bases and 7 bases, there was a span of 6 bases. CDR1 is SGHAT, CDR2 FQNNGV, per germline. CDR3 sequence reads: CASRGNSPLHF. The CDR3 nucleotides are TGTGCCAGCCGGGGGAATTCACCCCTCCACTTT.

The chain has TRBV30 and TRBJ1-1; tentatively, D is TRBD1 (5 bases). Per germline, CDR1 GTSNPN and CDR2 SVGIG (reference sequence). The germline V and J ends were trimmed by 4 bases and 1 base, with 7 bases remaining between them. The length of the CDR3 is 12 residues. CDR3 sequence: CAWIGGNTEAFF. CDR3 in DNA: TGTGCCTGGATCGGGGGGAACACTGAAGCTTTCTTT.

The rearrangement uses TRBV19 and TRBJ2-3; 11 nucleotides agree with TRBD1. There are 15 residues in the CDR3. Germline trimming cut 5 bases from V and 5 bases from J; bases unmatched to any gene: 6. Germline V gene lookup returns CDR1 LNHDA and CDR2 SQIVND (reference sequence). CDR3 protein: CASSDRDRGLDTQYF. CDR3 DNA sequence: TGTGCCAGTAGTGATCGGGACAGGGGGTTAGATACGCAGTATTTT.

This clone was detected only a few times. This rearrangement joins TRBV20-1 to TRBJ1-2; tentative D call: TRBD1 (5 bases). V was cut by 3 bases and J by 6 bases, with 8 bases left in between. Germline CDR1 and CDR2: DFQATT and SNEGSKA (reference sequence). The CDR3 extends over 11 amino acids. DNA for the CDR3: TGCAGTGCTAGGGACATCGATGGCTACACCTTC. It specifies CSARDIDGYTF.

The V gene is TRBV5-1, the J gene TRBJ2-2, with D possibly being TRBD1 (6 bases). With 4 bases removed from V and 6 bases from J, the gap between germline ends came to 10 bases. Germline V gene sequence: CDR1 SGHRS, CDR2 YFSETQ. This CDR3 comprises 13 residues. CDR3 region: CASSPRGAGELFF. The CDR3 bases are TGCGCCAGCAGCCCCAGGGGAGCCGGGGAGCTGTTTTTT.

The V and J genes are TRBV27 and TRBJ2-7; maybe TRBD1 (5 bases). Germline V lookup: CDR1 MNHEY, CDR2 SMNVEV (reference sequence). Trimming shortened V by 2 bases and J by 6 bases, and 11 bases separated the two germline ends. The CDR3 consists of 13 residues. CDR3 coding DNA: TGTGCCAGCAGTTTAAGACAGTTTGGCGAGCAGTACTTC. Translated: CASSLRQFGEQYF.

The V gene is TRBV5-4, the J gene TRBJ1-4; weak D call: TRBD1 (5 bases). Germline V gene data show CDR1 as SGHNT and CDR2 as YYREEE (reference sequence). Trimming took off 0 bases at V and 4 bases at J, with 10 bases between the two ends. This CDR3 is built from 15 residues. CDR3 sequence reads: CASSLDPGYNEKLFF. The CDR3 nucleotides read TGTGCCAGCAGCTTGGATCCAGGGTATAATGAAAAACTGTTTTTT.

The V call is TRBV6-6, the J call TRBJ2-3; TRBD2 matches at 12 bases. The CDR3 is 17 residues long. V was clipped by 5 bases and J by 1 base; unmatched bases: 7. Germline CDR1 is MNHNY and CDR2 is SVGAGI (reference sequence). The CDR3 loop is CASSPTRLAGGTDTQYF. The CDR3 nucleotides read TGTGCCAGCAGTCCCACCCGACTAGCGGGGGGCACAGATACGCAGTATTTT.

J is TRBJ1-2 and V is TRBV6-5, with D perhaps matching TRBD1 (6 bases). V shed 4 bases and J shed 6 bases, with 15 bases lying between them. The germline V gene encodes CDR1 MNHEY and CDR2 SVGAGI. The CDR3 loop spans 14 amino acids. The CDR3 protein is CASSLLEGDHGYTF. DNA of the CDR3: TGTGCCAGCAGTTTGCTTGAGGGGGACCATGGCTACACCTTC.

Only a few counts were recorded for this clone. This chain links TRBV10-3 with TRBJ1-1; 7 bases fit TRBD1. Germline values: CDR1 ENHRY, CDR2 SYGVKD. The CDR3 loop spans 12 amino acids. V trimming: 10 bases; J trimming: 9 bases; junction bases outside the gene matches: 11. The CDR3 sequence: CATRDREEKAFF. The DNA of the CDR3 is TGTGCCACAAGAGACAGGGAAGAGAAAGCTTTCTTT.

The chain is built from TRBV18 and TRBJ1-6; 9 bases match TRBD1. Germline loops: CDR1 KGHSH, CDR2 LQKENI. The junction had 5 bases not matched to a gene; V was cut back by 5 bases and J by 9 bases. This CDR3 is 14 amino acids long. CDR3 region: CASSADRGGSPLHF. The CDR3, as DNA: TGTGCCAGCTCAGCTGACAGGGGGGGTTCACCCCTCCACTTT.

The V call is TRBV9, the J call TRBJ2-4, with 8 bases identical to TRBD1. Germline CDR1 and CDR2: SGDLS and YYNGEE. Germline trimming cut 0 bases from V and 8 bases from J; bases unmatched to any gene: 10. The CDR3 runs to 16 residues. CDR3 loop: CASSVGGSGGRDIQYF. The CDR3 DNA follows: TGTGCCAGCAGCGTAGGCGGATCAGGGGGCCGGGACATTCAGTACTTC.

The V and J genes are TRBV9 and TRBJ2-2; TRBD2 matches at 7 bases. CDR1 and CDR2 from the germline V gene are SGDLS and YYNGEE. The CDR3 is 15 amino acids. Unmatched junction bases numbered 7, after V lost 6 bases and J lost 2 bases. The CDR3 protein is CASKGSGVNTGELFF. In DNA form, the CDR3 reads TGTGCCAGCAAAGGCAGCGGGGTAAACACCGGGGAGCTGTTTTTT.